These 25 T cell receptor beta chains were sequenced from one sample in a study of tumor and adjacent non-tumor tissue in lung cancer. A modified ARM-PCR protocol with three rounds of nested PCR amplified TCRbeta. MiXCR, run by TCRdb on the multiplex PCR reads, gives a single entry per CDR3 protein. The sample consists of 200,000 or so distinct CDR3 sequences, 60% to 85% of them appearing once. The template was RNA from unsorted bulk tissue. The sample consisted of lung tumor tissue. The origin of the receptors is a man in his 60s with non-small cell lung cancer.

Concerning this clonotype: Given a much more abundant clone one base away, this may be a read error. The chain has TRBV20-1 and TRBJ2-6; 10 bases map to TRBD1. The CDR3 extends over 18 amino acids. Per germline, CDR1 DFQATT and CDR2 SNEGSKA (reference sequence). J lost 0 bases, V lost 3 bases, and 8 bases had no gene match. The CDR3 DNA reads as TGCAGTGCTAGTGACCCTAGGACAGGGGGCTCTGGGGCCAACGTCCTGACTTTC. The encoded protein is CSASDPRTGGSGANVLTF.

CDR3 coding DNA: TGTGCCAGCAGTATTGACAGCCCATATGAAGCTTTCTTT. This gives the protein CASSIDSPYEAFF. The V call is TRBV6-5, the J call TRBJ1-1; weak D call: TRBD1 (5 bases). This CDR3 has 13 amino acids. CDR1 is MNHEY and CDR2 is SVGAGI in the germline V gene. Trimming left V 5 bases short and J 7 bases short, with 14 bases between.

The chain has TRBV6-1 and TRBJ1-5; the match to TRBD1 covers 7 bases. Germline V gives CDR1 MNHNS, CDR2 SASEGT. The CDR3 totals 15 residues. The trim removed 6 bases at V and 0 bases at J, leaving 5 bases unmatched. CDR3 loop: CASSWTGVSNQPQHF. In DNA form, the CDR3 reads TGTGCCAGCAGCTGGACAGGTGTTAGCAATCAGCCCCAGCATTTT.

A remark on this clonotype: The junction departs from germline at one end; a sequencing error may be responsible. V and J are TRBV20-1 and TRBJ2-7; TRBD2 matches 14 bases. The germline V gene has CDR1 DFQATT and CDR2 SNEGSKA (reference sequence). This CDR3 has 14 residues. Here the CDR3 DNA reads TGCTGTGCTAGAGCGACTAGCGGGAGGGACGAGCAGGACTTC. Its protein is CCARATSGRDEQDF.

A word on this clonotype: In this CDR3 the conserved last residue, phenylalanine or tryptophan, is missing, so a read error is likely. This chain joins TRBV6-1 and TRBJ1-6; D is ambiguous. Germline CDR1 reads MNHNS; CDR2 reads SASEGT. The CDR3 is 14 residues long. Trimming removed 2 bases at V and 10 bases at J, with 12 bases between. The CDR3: CASSENGIFSPLHS. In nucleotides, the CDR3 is TGTGCCAGCAGTGAAAATGGTATTTTCTCACCCCTCCACTCT.

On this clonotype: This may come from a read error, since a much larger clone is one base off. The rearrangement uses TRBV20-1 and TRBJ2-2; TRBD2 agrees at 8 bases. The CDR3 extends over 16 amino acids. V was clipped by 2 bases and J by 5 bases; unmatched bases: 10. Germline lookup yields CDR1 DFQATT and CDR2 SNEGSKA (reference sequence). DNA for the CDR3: TGCAGTGCTAGACACTCGGGGGGGGCTATAACCGGGGAGCTGTTTTTT. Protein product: CSARHSGGAITGELFF.

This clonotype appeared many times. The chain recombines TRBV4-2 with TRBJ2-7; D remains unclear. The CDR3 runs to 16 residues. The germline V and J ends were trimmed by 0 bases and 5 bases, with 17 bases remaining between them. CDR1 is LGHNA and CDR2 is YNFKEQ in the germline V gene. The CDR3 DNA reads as TGTGCCAGCAGCCAAGATTACGTAGGAGCAGCTGACGAGCAGTACTTC. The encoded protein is CASSQDYVGAADEQYF.

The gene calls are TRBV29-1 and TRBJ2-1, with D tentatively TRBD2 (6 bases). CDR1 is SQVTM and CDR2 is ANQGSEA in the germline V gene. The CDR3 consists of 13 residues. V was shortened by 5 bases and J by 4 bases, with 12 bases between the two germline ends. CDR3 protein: CSVWCGAYNEQFF. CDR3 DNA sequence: TGCAGCGTTTGGTGCGGGGCGTACAATGAGCAGTTCTTC.

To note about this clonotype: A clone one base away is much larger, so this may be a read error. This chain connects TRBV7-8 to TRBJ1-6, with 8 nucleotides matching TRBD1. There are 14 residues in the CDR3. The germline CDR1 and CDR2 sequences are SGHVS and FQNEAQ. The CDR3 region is CVSSHGQGNSPLHF. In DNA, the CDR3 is TGTGTCAGCAGCCACGGACAGGGCAATTCACCCCTCCACTTT.

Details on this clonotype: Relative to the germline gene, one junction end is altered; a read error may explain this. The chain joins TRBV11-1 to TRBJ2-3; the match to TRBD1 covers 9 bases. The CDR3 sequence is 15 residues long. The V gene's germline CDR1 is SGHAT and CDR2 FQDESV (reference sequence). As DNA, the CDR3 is TGTGCCAGCAGTTACTCCGGGACAGGGTTTGATACGCACTATTTT. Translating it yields CASSYSGTGFDTHYF.

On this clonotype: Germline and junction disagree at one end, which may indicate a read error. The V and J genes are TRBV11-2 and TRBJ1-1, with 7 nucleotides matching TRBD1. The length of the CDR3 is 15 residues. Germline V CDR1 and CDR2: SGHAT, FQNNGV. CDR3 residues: CASSHFQGGDTGAFF. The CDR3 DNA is TGTGCCAGCAGTCATTTCCAGGGGGGGGACACTGGAGCTTTCTTT.

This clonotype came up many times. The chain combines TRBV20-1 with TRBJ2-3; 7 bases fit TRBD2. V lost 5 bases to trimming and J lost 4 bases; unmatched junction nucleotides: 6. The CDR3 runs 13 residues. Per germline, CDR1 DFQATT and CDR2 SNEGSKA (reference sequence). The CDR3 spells CSAGAGRADTQYF. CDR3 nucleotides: TGCAGTGCTGGAGCGGGGAGGGCAGATACGCAGTATTTT.

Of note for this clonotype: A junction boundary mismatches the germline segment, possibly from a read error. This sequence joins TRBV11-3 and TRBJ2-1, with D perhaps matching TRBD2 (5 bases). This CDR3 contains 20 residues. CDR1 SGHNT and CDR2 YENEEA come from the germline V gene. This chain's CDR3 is CANSLDLIASSMSSYNEQFF. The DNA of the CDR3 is TGTGCCAACAGCTTAGATCTCATAGCGTCCTCGATGAGCTCCTACAATGAGCAGTTCTTC.

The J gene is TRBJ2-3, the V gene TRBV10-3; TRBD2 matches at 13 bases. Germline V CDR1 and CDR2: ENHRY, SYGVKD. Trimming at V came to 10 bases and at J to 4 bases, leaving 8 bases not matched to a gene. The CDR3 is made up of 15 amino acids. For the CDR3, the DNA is TGTGCCACCCACCCTACTAGCGGGGGGGCAGATACGCAGTATTTT. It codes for CATHPTSGGADTQYF.

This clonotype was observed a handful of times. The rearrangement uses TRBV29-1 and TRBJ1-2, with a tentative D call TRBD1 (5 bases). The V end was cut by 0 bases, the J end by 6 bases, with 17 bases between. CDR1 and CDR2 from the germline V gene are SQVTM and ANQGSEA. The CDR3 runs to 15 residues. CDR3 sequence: CSVEDSRGGGDGYTF. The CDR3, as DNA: TGCAGCGTTGAAGATTCAAGGGGCGGGGGAGATGGCTACACCTTC. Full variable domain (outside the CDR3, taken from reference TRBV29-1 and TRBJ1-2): SAVISQKPSRDICQRGTSLTIQCQVDSQVTMMFWYRQQPGQSLTLIATANQGSEATYESGFVIDKFPISRPNLTFSTLTVSNMSPEDSSIYLCSVEDSRGGGDGYTFGSGTRLTVV.

The CDR3 DNA is TGCAGTGCTAGAGGTGATGGCAGCACAGATACGCAGCATTTT. Translating gives CSARGDGSTDTQHF. The rearrangement links TRBV20-1 to TRBJ2-3; D call uncertain. The J call may be wrong; the DNA end is better matched by TRBJ1-5. This CDR3 contains 14 residues. Germline loops: CDR1 DFQATT, CDR2 SNEGSKA (reference sequence).

CDR3 DNA sequence: TGTGCCAGCAGCTTAGCGACAGGTCTCGCTGAAGCTTTCTTT. Amino acid sequence: CASSLATGLAEAFF. This chain uses TRBV7-9 with TRBJ1-1; D is possibly TRBD1 (6 bases). The CDR3 is made up of 14 amino acids. Looked up from germline, CDR1 is SEHNR and CDR2 is FQNEAQ (reference sequence). V was cut by 0 bases and J by 6 bases, with 11 bases left in between.

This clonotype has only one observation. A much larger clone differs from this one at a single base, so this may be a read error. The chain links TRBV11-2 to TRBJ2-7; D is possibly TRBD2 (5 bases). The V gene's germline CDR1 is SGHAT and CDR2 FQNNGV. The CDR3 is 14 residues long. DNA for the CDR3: TGTACCAGCACCGAACTGCGGGCCCGTGACGAGCAGTACTTC. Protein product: CTSTELRARDEQYF.

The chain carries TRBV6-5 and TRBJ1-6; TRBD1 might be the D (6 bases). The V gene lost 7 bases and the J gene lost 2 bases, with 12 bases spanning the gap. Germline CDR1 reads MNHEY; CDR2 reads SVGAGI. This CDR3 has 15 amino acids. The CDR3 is CASNTDRPYNSPLHF. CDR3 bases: TGTGCCAGCAACACGGACAGACCCTATAATTCACCCCTCCACTTT.

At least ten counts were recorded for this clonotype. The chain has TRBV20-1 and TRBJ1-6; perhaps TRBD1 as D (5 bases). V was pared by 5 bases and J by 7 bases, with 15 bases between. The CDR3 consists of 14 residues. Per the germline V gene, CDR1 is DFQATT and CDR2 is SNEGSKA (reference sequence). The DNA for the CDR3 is TGCAGTGCTTCGCAGGGAGATTTCAATTCACCCCTCCACTTT. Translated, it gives CSASQGDFNSPLHF.

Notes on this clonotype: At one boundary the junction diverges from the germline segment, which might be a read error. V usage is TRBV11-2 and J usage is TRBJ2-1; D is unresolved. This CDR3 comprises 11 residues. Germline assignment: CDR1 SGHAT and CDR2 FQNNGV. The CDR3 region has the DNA TGTGCCAGCATTGCTACTCCCGAGCGGTTCTTC. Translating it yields CASIATPERFF.

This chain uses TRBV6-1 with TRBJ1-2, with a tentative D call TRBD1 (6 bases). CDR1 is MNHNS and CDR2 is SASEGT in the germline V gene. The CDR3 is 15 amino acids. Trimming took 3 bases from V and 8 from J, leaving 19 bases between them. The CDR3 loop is CASSEGHAYTQGYTF. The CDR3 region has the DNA TGTGCCAGCAGTGAGGGACACGCCTATACCCAAGGCTACACCTTC.

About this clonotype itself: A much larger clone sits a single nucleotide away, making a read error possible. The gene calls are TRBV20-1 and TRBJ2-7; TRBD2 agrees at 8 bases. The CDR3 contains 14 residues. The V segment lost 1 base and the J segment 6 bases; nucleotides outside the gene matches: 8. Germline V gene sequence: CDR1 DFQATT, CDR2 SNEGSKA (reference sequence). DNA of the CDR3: TGCAGTGCTAGAGCCAGGACTAGCAACGGCGAGCAGTACTTC. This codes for CSARARTSNGEQYF.

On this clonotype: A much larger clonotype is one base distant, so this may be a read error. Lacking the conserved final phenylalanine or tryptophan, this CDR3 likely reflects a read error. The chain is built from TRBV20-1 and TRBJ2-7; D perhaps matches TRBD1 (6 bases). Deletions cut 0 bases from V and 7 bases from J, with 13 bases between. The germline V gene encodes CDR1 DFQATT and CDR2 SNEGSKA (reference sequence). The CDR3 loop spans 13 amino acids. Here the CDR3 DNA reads TGCAGTGCTAGAGAGCAGGGGAATGGGGAGCAGTACTTA. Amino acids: CSAREQGNGEQYL.

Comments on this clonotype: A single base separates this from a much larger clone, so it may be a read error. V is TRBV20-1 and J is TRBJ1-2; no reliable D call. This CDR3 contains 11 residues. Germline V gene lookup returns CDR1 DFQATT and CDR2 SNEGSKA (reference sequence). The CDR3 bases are TGCAGTGCTAGTATAGAGGAGGCCCTCCCCTTC. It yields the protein CSASIEEALPF.